This T cell receptor (beta chain) is from a study of blood T cells in healthy people across ages. Overall study results and limits: Estimated diversity that came from one million T cells was considered an underestimate.

With regard to this clonotype: Its antigen is as yet unknown.

With a J-beta primer mix and a sample-barcoded 5' primer, a second PCR ran roughly 6 to 11 cycles. TCRdb re-derived calls from the 5' RACE reads in MiXCR, one entry per CDR3 protein. The sample comprises 1.5 million to 1.9 million distinct CDR3 sequences, about 45% of which are singletons, and about 3.8% rests with the top ten. This CDR3 comprises 17 residues. V shed 6 bases, J shed 1 base, and the junction held 14 bases outside the gene matches. Germline V gives CDR1 DFQATT, CDR2 SNEGSKA (reference sequence). The sequencing sample was made of blood. The sequence was obtained from a woman aged 18-29 years in good health. The V gene is TRBV20-1, the J gene TRBJ2-3; TRBD2 matches at 9 bases. The CDR3 loop reads CSAPRSGRGGGTDTQYF. Here the CDR3 DNA reads TGCAGTGCCCCGCGTAGCGGGAGAGGGGGCGGCACAGATACGCAGTATTTT.